This T cell receptor beta chain derives from a study of T cell responses to AZD1222 COVID-19 vaccine. Study results and caveats: Two AZD1222 administrations were followed by greater Spike-specific TCR breadth and depth. Repertoires in all cases were sampled only once the peak T cell response had passed. Females outnumbered males among donors, who were mostly white British; clonal diversity was possibly underestimated.

CDR3 size: 13 residues. The germline V gene encodes CDR1 SGHTA and CDR2 FQGTGA. With 1 base removed from V and 10 bases from J, the gap between germline ends came to 10 bases. Pooling covered second doses at about 4 or about 12 weeks. The table came from immunoSEQ multiplex PCR; TCRdb's copy has only in-frame clones and leaves some out. There are 150,000 to 200,000 clones in the sample; around 88% occur only once, and around 10% lies in the top ten. This clone is a singleton in its sample. Its specificity is not known. Sequencing was performed on peripheral blood, taken 28 days after the second AZD1222 dose. This sequence joins TRBV7-3 and TRBJ1-4; no firm D call. The TCR sequence derives from an adult who received the AZD1222 COVID-19 vaccine. This CDR3 reads CASSLSPGGKLFF. The CDR3 coding sequence is TGTGCCAGCAGCTTAAGCCCAGGCGGAAAACTGTTTTTT. Based on the CDR3 plus reference TRBV7-3 and TRBJ1-4, the full variable domain is GAGVSQTPSNKVTEKGKYVELRCDPISGHTALYWYRQSLGQGPEFLIYFQGTGAADDSGLPNDRFFAVRPEGSVSTLKIQRTERGDSAVYLCASSLSPGGKLFFGSGTQLSVL.